This T cell receptor (beta chain) was profiled in a study of OX40 agonist ivuxolimab in advanced cancers. Overall study: Prior anti-PD-1, anti-PD-L1 or anti-CTLA-4 therapy was allowed; 40% had some. Three patients, one with hepatocellular carcinoma and two with cutaneous melanoma, responded partially. Whole-study findings and limits: Clonal expansion was among the lowest in partial responders at 0.1-3.0 mg/kg, especially CD8+.

In the case of this clone: As yet, its antigen is unknown.

Per the germline V gene, CDR1 is KGHSH and CDR2 is LQKENI. The J segment lost 1 base and the V segment lost 1 base, leaving 6 bases of the junction unmatched. The CDR3 is made up of 16 amino acids. TCRdb keeps only in-frame clones here, not all; method: immunoSEQ multiplex PCR. This sample yields under 20,000 clones, of which 70% to 90% are seen a single time; 16% belongs to the top ten. Specimen: CD4+ or CD8+ T cells sorted from blood, collected in a trial of the OX40 agonist ivuxolimab. The gene calls are TRBV18 and TRBJ1-1; 7 bases align to TRBD1. This receptor was identified in an adult with an advanced solid tumor such as melanoma, head and neck, liver or kidney cancer. This CDR3 is CASSPLDGTANTEAFF. In DNA, the CDR3 is TGTGCCAGCTCACCACTCGATGGGACAGCGAACACTGAAGCTTTCTTT.